The TCR beta chain under discussion was sequenced for a study of CD4 and CD8 cells across lung adenocarcinoma regions (dated by TCRdb to the late 2010s). General notes on the study: The study compared tumor centers with tumor margins to examine intratumor heterogeneity of the T cell receptor repertoire.

The germline ends are 22 bases apart after V is trimmed by 7 bases and J by 0 bases. The germline V gene supplies CDR1 MNHEY and CDR2 SVGAGI. There are 17 amino acids in the CDR3, from cysteine to phenylalanine inclusive. The retained sequence is limited to the CDR3, 51 bases, with the frame set at the first base. Library prep was done by PCR. TCRdb names HiSeq X Ten as the instrument used. TCRdb applied fastp at Q25 and MiXCR to the public reads, then kept only in-frame beta chains. Entries that share a CDR3 protein sequence are merged under the most common genes and DNA. This sample gives roughly 7,600 distinct CDR3 sequences in total; roughly 57% of them show up just once. The ten largest clones add up to around 97% of the sample. A note on this clonotype: Its antigen is unknown. No quality values exist for individual bases; no much larger clone is one base distant.

The donors were patients who had localized lung adenocarcinoma, which is a subtype of non-small cell lung cancer. Samples were obtained from the centers of localized lung adenocarcinomas. For TCR repertoire analysis, CD8+ T cells from tumor tissue were profiled separately from CD4+ T cells. Recombination linked TRBV6-5 to TRBJ2-7; the D gene is tentatively TRBD1 or TRBD2, each matching 5 bases. The receptor was derived from a male donor with lung adenocarcinoma. The CD4 and CD8 labels of this study may be unreliable. Sequencing was done on a sample of CD8+ T cells from the center of a lung tumor. In the paper's terms, the cell subset or site label means: tumor center region. The CDR3 reads as follows: CASTSQGAGTSSYEQYF. The DNA sequence follows: TGTGCCAGCACCTCCCAAGGCGCAGGGACCTCCTCCTACGAGCAGTACTTC.